A single sample is the source of the 5 T cell receptor beta chains below, sequenced in a study of blood T cell repertoires in COVID-19. Data came from immunoSEQ multiplex PCR; TCRdb stores just in-frame clones and leaves some out. Among about 250,000 clones listed, less than 90% were seen once. Sequenced: PBMCs or T cells enriched from blood (not recorded which). The receptors derive from a woman between 45 and 60 years old who had recovered from COVID-19.

This chain uses TRBV11-2 with TRBJ2-7; TRBD1 matches 7 bases. This CDR3 has 16 amino acids. Germline loops: CDR1 SGHAT, CDR2 FQNNGV. Trimming took 1 base from V and 3 from J; bases not matched to a gene: 9. The CDR3: CASSLASPGQNYEQYF. In nucleotides, the CDR3 is TGTGCCAGCAGCTTAGCCAGCCCGGGACAGAACTACGAGCAGTACTTC.

This clone was seen once. V usage is TRBV5-6 and J usage is TRBJ1-1, with 7 bases aligning to TRBD1. This CDR3 region has 14 residues. V was clipped by 4 bases and J by 0 bases; unmatched bases: 3. The germline V gene encodes CDR1 SGHDT and CDR2 YYEEEE. CDR3 nucleotides: TGTGCCAGCAGCCTCGGACAGGTGAACACTGAAGCTTTCTTT. Encoded protein: CASSLGQVNTEAFF.

The chain is built from TRBV16 and TRBJ1-5; 12 bases agree with TRBD1. Germline V CDR1 and CDR2: KGHSY, FQNENV. Germline trimming cut 2 bases from V and 6 bases from J; bases unmatched to any gene: 17. The CDR3 has 20 amino acids. CDR3 in DNA: TGTGCCAGCAGCCAAATCGTGGGGACAGGGGGCGCCAAAAAAGGTCAGCCCCAGCATTTT. Its protein is CASSQIVGTGGAKKGQPQHF.

This chain links TRBV5-4 with TRBJ2-1, with a tentative D call TRBD2 (6 bases). The CDR3 consists of 15 residues. V was trimmed by 5 bases and J by 5 bases, leaving 17 bases between them. Germline V gene sequence: CDR1 SGHNT, CDR2 YYREEE (reference sequence). CDR3 coding DNA: TGTGCCAGCAGATCGGGGAGTAGCGGTAACAATGAGCAGTTCTTC. Translated: CASRSGSSGNNEQFF.

The CDR3 here is CASSLVERNTDTQYF. The CDR3 coding sequence is TGTGCCAGCAGCTTAGTGGAGCGGAACACAGATACGCAGTATTTT. The V and J genes are TRBV7-9 and TRBJ2-3, with a tentative D call TRBD2 (5 bases). Per the germline V gene, CDR1 is SEHNR and CDR2 is FQNEAQ (reference sequence). V was trimmed by 1 base and J by 2 bases, leaving 10 bases between them. The CDR3 contains 15 residues.